The 4 T cell receptor beta chains reported below all come from one sample, sequenced in a study of radiotherapy plus CTLA-4 blockade in lung cancer. TCRdb's table, derived via immunoSEQ multiplex PCR, lists solely in-frame clones and lacks some. The data contain 39,000 or so clones, over 70% of them singletons. Sequences were derived from peripheral blood, sampled from a patient treated with radiotherapy plus ipilimumab. These receptors came from a human donor with non-small cell lung cancer who had stable disease on radiotherapy plus ipilimumab.

The chain is built from TRBV27 and TRBJ1-5; D might be TRBD1 (6 bases). CDR1 is MNHEY and CDR2 is SMNVEV in the germline V gene (reference sequence). V was shortened by 0 bases and J by 7 bases, with 10 bases between the two germline ends. The CDR3 covers 14 residues. Here the CDR3 reads CASSLSQGGQPQHF. The DNA for the CDR3 is TGTGCCAGCAGTTTATCACAGGGTGGCCAGCCCCAGCATTTT.

The rearrangement joins TRBV29-1 to TRBJ1-1, with a weak D call TRBD1 (5 bases). The CDR3 length is 11 residues. V gave up 6 bases and J gave up 8 bases, with 13 bases separating them. The germline CDR1 and CDR2 sequences are SQVTM and ANQGSEA. The CDR3, as DNA: TGCAGCGTGGCGCAGGGAGGAGAAGCTTTCTTT. It codes for CSVAQGGEAFF.

The chain uses TRBV28 and TRBJ1-2; 7 bases agree with TRBD1. Germline V gene sequence: CDR1 MDHEN, CDR2 SYDVKM. V was pared by 6 bases and J by 7 bases, with 8 bases of the junction left unmatched. CDR3 length: 13 amino acids. CDR3 DNA sequence: TGTGCCAGCAGCTGGGACAGTGAATTTGGCTACACCTTC. Translated: CASSWDSEFGYTF.

This chain joins TRBV6-1 and TRBJ2-7; 7 nucleotides align to TRBD1. The CDR3 has 16 residues. Germline-derived CDR1 and CDR2 are MNHNS and SASEGT. The trim removed 3 bases at V and 4 bases at J, leaving 12 bases unmatched. The CDR3 spells CASSDHQGTASYEQYF. The CDR3 DNA reads as TGTGCCAGCAGTGATCATCAGGGGACAGCTTCGTACGAGCAGTACTTC.